Sequencing of this T cell receptor beta chain was carried out in a study of Graves' ophthalmopathy and Graves' hyperthyroidism. General observations from the study: Using a 13-signature model, the authors split ophthalmopathy from stable hyperthyroidism, with roughly 91% sensitivity and 81.08% specificity.

RNA transcripts yielded amplified TCR beta CDR3 regions. HTBI-primed first-round RT-PCR preceded second-round multiplex PCR. TCRdb processed the multiplex PCR reads anew with MiXCR; each CDR3 protein has one entry. Of around 400,000 distinct CDR3 sequences in the sample, around 19% were seen once. From fresh peripheral blood, over 9 ml in volume, the PBMCs were obtained. After removal of 2 bases from V and 8 bases from J, the junction contained 19 bases not matched to a gene. This CDR3 region has 19 residues. The germline gives CDR1 MNHEY, CDR2 SVGEGT. At least ten counts were recorded for this clonotype. Its specificity is not known.

V usage is TRBV6-2 or TRBV6-3 and J usage is TRBJ2-4, with 9 bases matching TRBD2. Specimen: peripheral blood. The TCR originated in a woman aged 18-29 years with Graves' ophthalmopathy. The DNA for the CDR3 is TGTGCCAGCAGTTACCCGTACTGGAGCGGGGGGTCACCTCAGGACATTCAGTACTTC. This sequence encodes CASSYPYWSGGSPQDIQYF.